This TCR beta chain was sequenced during a study of T cell responses to AZD1222 COVID-19 vaccine. Study as a whole: Researchers grouped second doses given at about 4 or about 12 weeks into one pool. Overall study findings and caveats: Along spike, vaccine-associated CD4 TCRs were found throughout, with dominance at 160-218 and 743-854. Females outnumbered males among donors, who were mostly white British; clonal diversity was possibly underestimated.

The method was immunoSEQ multiplex PCR; TCRdb's version includes in-frame clones alone and lacks a portion of them. The data hold 100,000 to 150,000 clones, with about nine tenths observed a single time. In regard to this clone: What it binds is unknown.

Looked up from germline, CDR1 is KGHDR and CDR2 is SFDVKD. V gave up 1 base and J gave up 6 bases, with 14 bases separating them. The CDR3 loop spans 15 amino acids. The sequencing used peripheral blood, collected on day 0 of AZD1222 vaccination. The chain combines TRBV24-1 with TRBJ1-1; D is undetermined. This TCR was sampled from an adult in good health. The CDR3 loop reads CATSDFTAGGAEAFF. As DNA, the CDR3 is TGTGCCACCAGTGATTTTACCGCGGGAGGCGCTGAAGCTTTCTTT.